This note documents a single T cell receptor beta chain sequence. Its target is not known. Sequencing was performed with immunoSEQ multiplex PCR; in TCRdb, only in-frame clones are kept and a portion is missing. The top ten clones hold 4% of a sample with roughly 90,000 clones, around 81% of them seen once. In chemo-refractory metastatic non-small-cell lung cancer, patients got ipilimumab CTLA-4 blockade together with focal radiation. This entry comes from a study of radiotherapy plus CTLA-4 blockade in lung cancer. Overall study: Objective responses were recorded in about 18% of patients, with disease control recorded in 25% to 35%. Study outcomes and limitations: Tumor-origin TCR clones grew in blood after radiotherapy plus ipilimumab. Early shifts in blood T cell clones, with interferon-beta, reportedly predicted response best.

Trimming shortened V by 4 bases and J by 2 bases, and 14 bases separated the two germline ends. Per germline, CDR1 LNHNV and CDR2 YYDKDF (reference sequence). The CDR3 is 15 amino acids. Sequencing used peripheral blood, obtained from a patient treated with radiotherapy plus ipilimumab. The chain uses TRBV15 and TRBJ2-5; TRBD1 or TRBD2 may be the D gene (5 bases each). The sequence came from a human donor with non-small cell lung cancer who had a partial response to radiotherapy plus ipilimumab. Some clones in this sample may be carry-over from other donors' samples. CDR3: CATSKDRGQQETQYF. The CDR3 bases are TGTGCCACCAGCAAAGACAGAGGGCAACAAGAGACCCAGTACTTC.